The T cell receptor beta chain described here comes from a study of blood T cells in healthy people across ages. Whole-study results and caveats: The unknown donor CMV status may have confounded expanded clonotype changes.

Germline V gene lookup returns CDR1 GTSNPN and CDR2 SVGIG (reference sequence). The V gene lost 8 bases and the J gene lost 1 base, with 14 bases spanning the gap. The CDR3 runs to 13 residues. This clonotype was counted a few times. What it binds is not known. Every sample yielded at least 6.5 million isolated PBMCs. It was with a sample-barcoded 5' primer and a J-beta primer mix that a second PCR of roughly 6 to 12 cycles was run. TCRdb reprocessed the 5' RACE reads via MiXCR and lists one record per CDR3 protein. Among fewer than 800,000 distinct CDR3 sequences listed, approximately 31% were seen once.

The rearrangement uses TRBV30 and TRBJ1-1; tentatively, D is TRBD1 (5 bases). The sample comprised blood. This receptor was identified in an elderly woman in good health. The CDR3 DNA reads TGTGCCAGTGACAGAGCGGGGAACACTGAAGCTTTCTTT. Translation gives CASDRAGNTEAFF. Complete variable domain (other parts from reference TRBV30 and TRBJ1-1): SQTIHQWPATLVQPVGSPLSLECTVEGTSNPNLYWYRQAAGRGLQLLFYSVGIGQISSEVPQNLSASRPQDRQFILSSKKLLLSDSGFYLCASDRAGNTEAFFGQGTRLTVV.